Reported below is one TCR beta chain. What it binds is not known. The protocol was immunoSEQ multiplex PCR, while the TCRdb copy is restricted to in-frame clones and leaves out a portion. This sample has hundreds of thousands of clones, with roughly 87% found just once. The data stem from a study of Ad26.COV2.S vaccination and SARS-CoV-2 variants. Study context: In the study, Ad26.COV2.S was injected intramuscularly once, or twice 56 days apart. Study-wide results and caveats: Vaccinees and placebo recipients showed similar non-spike TCR breadth. Marked by substantial breadth, spike-specific CD8+ and CD4+ T cell responses were reportedly seen after vaccination. Vaccine recipients posted higher spike-specific TCR breadth than their placebo counterparts.

There are 15 residues in the CDR3. Germline V gene lookup returns CDR1 SGHRS and CDR2 YFSETQ. V shed 4 bases and J shed 7 bases, with 18 bases lying between them. Sample treatment: 15 to 20 received Ad26.COV2.S at low or high dose, single or two shots; roughly five received placebo; per-sample allocation not given. Day 63 following the first vaccine or placebo injection was when the samples were taken. The gene calls are TRBV5-1 and TRBJ2-1; TRBD2 is a possible D gene (6 bases). Source: peripheral blood, taken in a trial of Ad26.COV2.S vaccine versus placebo. This receptor was taken from a person aged 18-65 years who received the Ad26.COV2.S COVID-19 vaccine or a placebo. The chain's CDR3 is CASSLVVAGTNEQFF. The CDR3, as DNA: TGCGCCAGCAGCCTCGTGGTAGCAGGGACTAATGAGCAGTTCTTC. Combining the CDR3 with reference TRBV5-1 and TRBJ2-1 gives the whole variable domain KAGVTQTPRYLIKTRGQQVTLSCSPISGHRSVSWYQQTPGQGLQFLFEYFSETQRNKGNFPGRFSGRQFSNSRSEMNVSTLELGDSALYLCASSLVVAGTNEQFFGPGTRLTVL.